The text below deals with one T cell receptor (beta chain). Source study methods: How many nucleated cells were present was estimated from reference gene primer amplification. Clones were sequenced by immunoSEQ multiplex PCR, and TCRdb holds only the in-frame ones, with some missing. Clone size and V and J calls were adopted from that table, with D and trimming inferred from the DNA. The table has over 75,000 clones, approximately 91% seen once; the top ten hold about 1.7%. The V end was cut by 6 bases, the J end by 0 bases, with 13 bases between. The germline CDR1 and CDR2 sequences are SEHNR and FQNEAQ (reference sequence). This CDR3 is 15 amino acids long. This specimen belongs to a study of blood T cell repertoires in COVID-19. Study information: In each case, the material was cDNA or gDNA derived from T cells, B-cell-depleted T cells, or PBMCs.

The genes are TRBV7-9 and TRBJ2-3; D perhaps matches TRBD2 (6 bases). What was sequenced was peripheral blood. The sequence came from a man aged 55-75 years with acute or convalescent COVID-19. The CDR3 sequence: CASSKEGTSTDTQYF. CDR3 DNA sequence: TGTGCCAGCAGTAAGGAGGGGACTAGCACAGATACGCAGTATTTT.